These 11 T cell receptor beta chains originate from one sample sequenced in a study of cytotoxic CD8 clonotypes in ibrutinib-treated CLL. Some clones are missing from TCRdb's copy, which holds only in-frame ones; the method was immunoSEQ multiplex PCR. Found here are approximately 92,000 clones, 77% of them singletons; the top ten hold approximately 25%. The source material was PBMCs, sampled after 24 months of ibrutinib treatment. The receptors were sampled from a human donor with chronic lymphocytic leukemia.

The chain combines TRBV29-1 with TRBJ2-2, with no clear D. Trimming removed 1 base at V and 3 bases at J, with 6 bases between. The CDR3 sequence is 13 residues long. Per germline, CDR1 SQVTM and CDR2 ANQGSEA. As DNA, the CDR3 is TGCAGCGTTGAAGCGCTGGACACCGGGGAGCTGTTTTTT. Its protein product is CSVEALDTGELFF.

This clone was seen only once. This rearrangement joins TRBV4-2 to TRBJ1-2; a weak D match, TRBD1 (5 bases). CDR1 is LGHNA, CDR2 YNFKEQ, per germline. This CDR3 contains 14 residues. Trimming removed 6 bases at V and 0 bases at J, with 11 bases between. The DNA of the CDR3 is TGTGCCAGCAGTGGGGCAGTTGCTAACTATGGCTACACCTTC. The encoded protein is CASSGAVANYGYTF.

The chain links TRBV5-4 to TRBJ1-4; TRBD1 matches at 7 bases. From germline, CDR1 is SGHNT and CDR2 YYREEE (reference sequence). V lost 4 bases and J lost 8; bases outside the gene matches: 8. CDR3 size: 14 residues. In DNA, the CDR3 is TGTGCCAGCAGCCAGGGGGAGGGAAGAGAAAAACTGTTTTTT. Protein product: CASSQGEGREKLFF.

This clone showed up just a few times. This chain joins TRBV7-3 and TRBJ1-6, with TRBD1 matching over 9 bases. The length of the CDR3 is 15 residues. V trimming: 5 bases; J trimming: 7 bases; junction bases outside the gene matches: 6. CDR1 is SGHTA and CDR2 is FQGTGA in the germline V gene. CDR3 amino acids: CASSQEGQGNSPLHF. The DNA of the CDR3 is TGTGCCAGCAGCCAAGAGGGACAGGGAAATTCACCCCTCCACTTT. Full variable domain (missing parts from reference TRBV7-3 and TRBJ1-6): GAGVSQTPSNKVTEKGKYVELRCDPISGHTALYWYRQSLGQGPEFLIYFQGTGAADDSGLPNDRFFAVRPEGSVSTLKIQRTERGDSAVYLCASSQEGQGNSPLHFGNGTRLTVT.

The V call is TRBV19, the J call TRBJ1-2; D call uncertain. CDR1 LNHDA and CDR2 SQIVND come from the germline V gene (reference sequence). The CDR3 length is 12 residues. V shed 2 bases and J shed 8 bases, with 9 bases lying between them. The CDR3 coding sequence is TGTGCCAGTAGTATAAGAGAGGGCGGCTACACCTTC. Translating it yields CASSIREGGYTF. Variable domain in full (rest from reference TRBV19 and TRBJ1-2): DGGITQSPKYLFRKEGQNVTLSCEQNLNHDAMYWYRQDPGQGLRLIYYSQIVNDFQKGDIAEGYSVSREKKESFPLTVTSAQKNPTAFYLCASSIREGGYTFGSGTRLTVV.

The chain has TRBV7-9 and TRBJ1-2; D is unclear. V was pared by 5 bases and J by 2 bases, with 6 bases between. The germline V gene encodes CDR1 SEHNR and CDR2 FQNEAQ (reference sequence). The CDR3 runs 12 residues. The CDR3, as DNA: TGTGCCAGCAGCCAGTCGAACTATGGCTACACCTTC. The encoded protein is CASSQSNYGYTF.

The rearrangement joins TRBV10-1 to TRBJ2-3, with D unresolved. The CDR3 is 14 residues long. Germline V gene data show CDR1 as WNHNN and CDR2 as SYGVQD (reference sequence). V was trimmed by 3 bases and J by 0 bases, leaving 7 bases between them. DNA for the CDR3: TGCGCCAGCAGTGAAGGCGGAAGCACAGATACGCAGTATTTT. Its translation: CASSEGGSTDTQYF.

The V and J genes are TRBV28 and TRBJ2-1, with 8 bases that match TRBD2. Germline lookup yields CDR1 MDHEN and CDR2 SYDVKM. Unmatched junction bases numbered 20, after V lost 5 bases and J lost 2 bases. The CDR3 has 20 residues. In DNA form, the CDR3 reads TGTGCCAGCAGTCCAGGACTAGCACCTCCTCGAAAACCTACCTACAATGAGCAGTTCTTC. It codes for CASSPGLAPPRKPTYNEQFF.

V and J are TRBV6-1 and TRBJ1-3; the match to TRBD1 covers 9 bases. Germline V lookup: CDR1 MNHNS, CDR2 SASEGT. CDR3 length: 15 amino acids. The ends lost 4 bases at V and 6 bases at J; junction bases unmatched: 7. The CDR3 region has the DNA TGTGCCAGCAGTGGGCTACAGGGGGCTGTAAACACCATATATTTT. Its protein product is CASSGLQGAVNTIYF.

This chain connects TRBV2 to TRBJ1-1; no clear D gene. V was pared by 4 bases and J by 1 base, with 19 bases between. Germline lookup yields CDR1 SNHLY and CDR2 FYNNEI. The CDR3 is 17 residues long. CDR3 region: CASSAAGWGKPNTEAFF. CDR3 coding DNA: TGTGCCAGCAGTGCCGCCGGCTGGGGTAAACCGAACACTGAAGCTTTCTTT.

The chain employs TRBV10-3 and TRBJ1-1; possibly TRBD1 for D (5 bases). The CDR3 consists of 15 residues. The V gene lost 4 bases and the J gene lost 1 base, with 13 bases spanning the gap. The germline V gene encodes CDR1 ENHRY and CDR2 SYGVKD. The CDR3 DNA reads TGTGCCATCAGTGGTGGTTGGGGCCCGAACACTGAAGCTTTCTTT. Protein product: CAISGGWGPNTEAFF.